This TCR beta chain was documented in a study of PD-L1 blockade in urothelial cancer. Turning to the study itself: Treatment start was followed by blood analysis at 3 weeks (second dose) and again at 6 weeks.

Clones were read by immunoSEQ multiplex PCR, and TCRdb kept only the in-frame ones, dropping some. The sample shows 35,000 to 45,000 clones, under 95% of them seen only once. CDR3 length equals 16 residues. Germline CDR1 reads GTSNPN; CDR2 reads SVGIG (reference sequence). Trimming stripped 0 bases from V and 5 bases from J, with 19 bases between. Noted time point: peripheral blood 6 weeks after treatment start. This chain uses TRBV30 with TRBJ1-2; TRBD1 is a possible D gene (5 bases). Sample: PBMCs, taken around atezolizumab (anti-PD-L1) treatment. The source of this sequence is a man in his 70s with urothelial cancer. The CDR3 sequence: CAWSVQEGFLIYGYTF. The CDR3 DNA follows: TGTGCCTGGAGTGTACAGGAAGGGTTTCTGATTTATGGCTACACCTTC. Together with reference TRBV30 and TRBJ1-2, the CDR3 gives the full variable domain: SQTIHQWPATLVQPVGSPLSLECTVEGTSNPNLYWYRQAAGRGLQLLFYSVGIGQISSEVPQNLSASRPQDRQFILSSKKLLLSDSGFYLCAWSVQEGFLIYGYTFGSGTRLTVV.